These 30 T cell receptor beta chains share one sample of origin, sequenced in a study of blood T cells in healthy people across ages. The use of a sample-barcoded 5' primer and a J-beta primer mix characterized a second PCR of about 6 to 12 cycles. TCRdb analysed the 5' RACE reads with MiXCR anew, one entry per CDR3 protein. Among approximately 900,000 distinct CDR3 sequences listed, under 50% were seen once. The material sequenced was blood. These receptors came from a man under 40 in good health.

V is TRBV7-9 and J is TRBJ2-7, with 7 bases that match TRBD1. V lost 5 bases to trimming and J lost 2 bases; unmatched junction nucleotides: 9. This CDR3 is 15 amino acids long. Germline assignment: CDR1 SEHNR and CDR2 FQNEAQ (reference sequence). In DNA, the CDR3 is TGTGCCAGCAGCCCCTACAGGGGTTCCACCTACGAGCAGTACTTC. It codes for CASSPYRGSTYEQYF.

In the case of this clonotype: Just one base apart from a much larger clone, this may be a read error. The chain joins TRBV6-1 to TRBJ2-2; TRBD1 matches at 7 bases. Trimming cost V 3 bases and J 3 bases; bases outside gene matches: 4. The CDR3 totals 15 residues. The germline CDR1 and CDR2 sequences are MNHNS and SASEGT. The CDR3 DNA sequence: TGTGCCAGCAGTGAGAGGACAGGAGACACCGGGGAGCTGTTTTTT. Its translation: CASSERTGDTGELFF.

CDR3 in DNA: TGTGCCAGCAGTGAAGCAATAACGCAAAGACAAGAGACCCAGTACTTC. Its translation is CASSEAITQRQETQYF. This rearrangement joins TRBV6-1 to TRBJ2-5; D gene unclear. CDR1 and CDR2 from the germline V gene are MNHNS and SASEGT. The V end lost 0 bases, the J end lost 2 bases, and 13 bases lay between the germline ends. This CDR3 is 16 amino acids long.

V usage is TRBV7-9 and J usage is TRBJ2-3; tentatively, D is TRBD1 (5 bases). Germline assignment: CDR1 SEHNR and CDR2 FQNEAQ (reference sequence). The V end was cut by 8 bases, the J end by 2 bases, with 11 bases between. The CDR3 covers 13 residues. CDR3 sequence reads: CASRQGPTDTQYF. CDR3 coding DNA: TGTGCCAGCCGGCAGGGCCCCACAGATACGCAGTATTTT.

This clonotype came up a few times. CDR3 bases: TGCAGTGCTAGACCCACGACTAGATGGTATTTT. Its protein product is CSARPTTRWYF. V usage is TRBV20-1 and J usage is TRBJ2-3; possible D gene TRBD2, 6 bases. The germline V and J ends were trimmed by 2 bases and 14 bases, with 14 bases remaining between them. Germline CDR1 is DFQATT and CDR2 is SNEGSKA (reference sequence). The CDR3 spans 11 residues.

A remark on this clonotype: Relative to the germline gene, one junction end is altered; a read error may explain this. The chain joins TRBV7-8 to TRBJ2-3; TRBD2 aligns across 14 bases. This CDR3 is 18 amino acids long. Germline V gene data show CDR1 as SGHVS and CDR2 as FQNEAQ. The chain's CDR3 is CASTLRRTSGGTTDTQYF. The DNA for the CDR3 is TGTGCCAGCACCCTCCGTAGGACTAGCGGGGGGACCACAGACACGCAGTATTTT.

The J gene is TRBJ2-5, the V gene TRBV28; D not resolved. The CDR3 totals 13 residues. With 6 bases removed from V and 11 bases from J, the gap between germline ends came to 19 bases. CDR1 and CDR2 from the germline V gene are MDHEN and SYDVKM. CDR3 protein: CASRPQDTLSQYF. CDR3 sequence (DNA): TGTGCCAGCAGACCCCAAGATACCTTGTCACAGTACTTC.

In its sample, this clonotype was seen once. For the CDR3, the DNA is TGTGCCAGCACCAAGGGGGGACAGCCATCCTACGAGCAGTACTTC. This translates into CASTKGGQPSYEQYF. This chain links TRBV28 with TRBJ2-1; tentative D call: TRBD1 (7 bases). With the DNA end fitting TRBJ2-7 better, the J assignment may be wrong. Germline CDR1 MDHEN, CDR2 SYDVKM. The CDR3 loop spans 15 amino acids.

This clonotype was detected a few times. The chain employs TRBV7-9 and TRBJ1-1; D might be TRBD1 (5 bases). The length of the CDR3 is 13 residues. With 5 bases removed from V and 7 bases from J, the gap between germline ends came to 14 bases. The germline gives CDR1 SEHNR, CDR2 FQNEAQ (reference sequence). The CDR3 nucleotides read TGTGCCAGCAGCGGCTTGGACAACCATGAAGCTTTCTTT. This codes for CASSGLDNHEAFF. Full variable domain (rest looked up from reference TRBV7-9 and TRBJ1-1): DTGVSQNPRHKITKRGQNVTFRCDPISEHNRLYWYRQTLGQGPEFLTYFQNEAQLEKSRLLSDRFSAERPKGSFSTLEIQRTEQGDSAMYLCASSGLDNHEAFFGQGTRLTVV.

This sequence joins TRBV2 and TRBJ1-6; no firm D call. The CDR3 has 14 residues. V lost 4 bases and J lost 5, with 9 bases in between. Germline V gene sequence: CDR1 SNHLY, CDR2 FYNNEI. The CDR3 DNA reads TGTGCCAGCAGTGTCACAGATAATAATTCACCCCTCCACTTT. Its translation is CASSVTDNNSPLHF.

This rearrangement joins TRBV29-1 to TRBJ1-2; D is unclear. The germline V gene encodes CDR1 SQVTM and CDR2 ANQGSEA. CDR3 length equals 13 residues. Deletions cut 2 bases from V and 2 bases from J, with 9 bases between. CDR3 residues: CSVESQENYGYTF. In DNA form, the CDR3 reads TGCAGCGTTGAAAGCCAGGAGAACTATGGCTACACCTTC.

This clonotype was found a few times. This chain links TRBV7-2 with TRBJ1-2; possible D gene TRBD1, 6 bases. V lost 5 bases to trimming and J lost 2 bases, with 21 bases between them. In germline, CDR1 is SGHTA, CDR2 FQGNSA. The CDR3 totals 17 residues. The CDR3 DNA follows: TGTGCCAGCAGCCTCACAGTGGCAGGGGCGAGCAACTATGGCTACACCTTC. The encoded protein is CASSLTVAGASNYGYTF.

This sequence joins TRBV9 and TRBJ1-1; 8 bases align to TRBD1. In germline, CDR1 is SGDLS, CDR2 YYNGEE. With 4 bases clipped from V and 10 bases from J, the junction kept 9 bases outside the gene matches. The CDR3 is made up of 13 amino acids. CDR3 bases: TGTGCCAGCAGCCCTAAAGAGACAGGGGTAGCTTTCTTT. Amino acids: CASSPKETGVAFF.

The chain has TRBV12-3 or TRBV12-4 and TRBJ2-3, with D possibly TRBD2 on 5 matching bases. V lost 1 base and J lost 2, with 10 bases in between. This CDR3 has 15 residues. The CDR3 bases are TGTGCCAGCAGTTTAGTGGGAGTCATCACAGATACGCAGTATTTT. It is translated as CASSLVGVITDTQYF.

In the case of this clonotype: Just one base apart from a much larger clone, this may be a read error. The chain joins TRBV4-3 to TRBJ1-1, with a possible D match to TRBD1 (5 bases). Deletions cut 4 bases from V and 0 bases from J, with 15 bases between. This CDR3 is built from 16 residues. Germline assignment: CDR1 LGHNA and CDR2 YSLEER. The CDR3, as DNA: TGCGCCAGCAGCCGAGCGGCCGCAGGGCTGAACACTGAAGCTTTCTTT. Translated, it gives CASSRAAAGLNTEAFF.

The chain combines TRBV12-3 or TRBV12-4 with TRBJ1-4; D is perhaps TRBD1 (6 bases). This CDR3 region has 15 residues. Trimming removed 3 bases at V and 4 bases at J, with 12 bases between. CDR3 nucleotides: TGTGCCAGCAGTTTTCAGGGGATCAATAATGAAAAACTGTTTTTT. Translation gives CASSFQGINNEKLFF.

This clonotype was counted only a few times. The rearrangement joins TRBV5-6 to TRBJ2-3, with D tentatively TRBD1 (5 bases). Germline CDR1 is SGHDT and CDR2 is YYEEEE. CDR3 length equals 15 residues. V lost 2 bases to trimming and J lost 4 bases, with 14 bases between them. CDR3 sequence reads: CASSFDSWSPDTQYF. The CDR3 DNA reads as TGTGCCAGCAGCTTCGACAGTTGGTCACCAGATACGCAGTATTTT.

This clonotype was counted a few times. CDR3 nucleotide sequence: TGTGCCATCAGACCGGGTCCCCAAGAGACCCAGTACTTC. Translated, it gives CAIRPGPQETQYF. The chain carries TRBV10-3 and TRBJ2-5, with no clear D. V was clipped by 6 bases and J by 1 base, with 9 bases between them. This CDR3 spans 13 amino acids. From germline, CDR1 is ENHRY and CDR2 SYGVKD.

This CDR3 is CASSRGPEETQYF. As DNA, the CDR3 is TGTGCCAGCAGCCGCGGACCCGAAGAGACCCAGTACTTC. The J gene is TRBJ2-5, the V gene TRBV7-3; no reliable D call. This CDR3 has 13 residues. The germline V gene has CDR1 SGHTA and CDR2 FQGTGA. The V gene lost 5 bases and the J gene lost 3 bases, with 10 bases spanning the gap.

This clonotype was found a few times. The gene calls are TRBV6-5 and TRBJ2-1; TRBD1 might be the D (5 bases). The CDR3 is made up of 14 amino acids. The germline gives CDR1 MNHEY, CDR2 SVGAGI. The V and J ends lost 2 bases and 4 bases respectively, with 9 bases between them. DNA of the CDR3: TGTGCCAGCAGTTACGCGACAGAGTACAATGAGCAGTTCTTC. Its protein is CASSYATEYNEQFF.

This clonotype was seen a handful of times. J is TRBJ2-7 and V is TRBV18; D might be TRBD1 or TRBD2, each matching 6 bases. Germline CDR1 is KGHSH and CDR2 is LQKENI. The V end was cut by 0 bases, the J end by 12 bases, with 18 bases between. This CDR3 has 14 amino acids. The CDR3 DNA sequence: TGTGCCAGCTCACCACCGTTATTCCGGGGGACACCGTACTTC. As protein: CASSPPLFRGTPYF.

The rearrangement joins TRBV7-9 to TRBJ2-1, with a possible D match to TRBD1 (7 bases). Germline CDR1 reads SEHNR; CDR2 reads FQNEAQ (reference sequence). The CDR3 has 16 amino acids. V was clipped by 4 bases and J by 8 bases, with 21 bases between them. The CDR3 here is CASSSDLQGGKYEQFF. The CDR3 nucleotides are TGTGCCAGCAGCTCCGACCTTCAGGGGGGCAAGTATGAGCAGTTCTTC.

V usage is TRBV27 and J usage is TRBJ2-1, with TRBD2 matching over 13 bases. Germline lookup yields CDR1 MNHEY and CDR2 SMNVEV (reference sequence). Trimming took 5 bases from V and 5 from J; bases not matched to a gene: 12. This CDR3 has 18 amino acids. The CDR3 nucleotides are TGTGCCAGCAGTCTGGCCGGGACTAGCGGGGTTGTAAACAATGAGCAGTTCTTC. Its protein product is CASSLAGTSGVVNNEQFF.

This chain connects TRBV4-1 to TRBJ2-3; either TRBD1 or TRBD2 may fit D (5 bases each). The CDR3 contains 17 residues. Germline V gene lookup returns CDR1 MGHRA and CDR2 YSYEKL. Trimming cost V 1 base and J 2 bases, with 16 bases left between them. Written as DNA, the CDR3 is TGCGCCAGCAGCCAAGTTAGAGGGGCACTTTCCACAGATACGCAGTATTTT. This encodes CASSQVRGALSTDTQYF.

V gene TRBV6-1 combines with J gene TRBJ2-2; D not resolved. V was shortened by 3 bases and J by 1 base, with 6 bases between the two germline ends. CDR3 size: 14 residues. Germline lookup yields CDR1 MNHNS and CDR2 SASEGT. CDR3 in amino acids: CASSELRNTGELFF. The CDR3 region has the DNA TGTGCCAGCAGTGAGTTAAGGAACACCGGGGAGCTGTTTTTT.

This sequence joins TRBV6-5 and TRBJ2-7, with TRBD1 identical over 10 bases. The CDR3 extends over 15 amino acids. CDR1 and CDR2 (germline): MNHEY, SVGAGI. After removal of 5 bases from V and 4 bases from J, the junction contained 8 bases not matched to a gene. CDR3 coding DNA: TGTGCCAGCAGTCCAAAGACAGGGGGCGGTTACGAGCAGTACTTC. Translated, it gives CASSPKTGGGYEQYF.

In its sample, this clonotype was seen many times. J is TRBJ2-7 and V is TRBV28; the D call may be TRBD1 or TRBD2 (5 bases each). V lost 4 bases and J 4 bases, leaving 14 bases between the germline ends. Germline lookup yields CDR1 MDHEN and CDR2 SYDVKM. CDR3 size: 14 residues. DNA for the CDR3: TGTGCCAGCAGTTCAACCGGGACCAGATACGAGCAGTACTTC. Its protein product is CASSSTGTRYEQYF.

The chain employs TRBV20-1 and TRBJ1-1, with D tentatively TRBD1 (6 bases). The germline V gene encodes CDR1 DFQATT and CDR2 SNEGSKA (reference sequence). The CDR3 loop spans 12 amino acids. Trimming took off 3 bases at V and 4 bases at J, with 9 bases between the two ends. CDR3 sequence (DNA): TGCAGTGCTAGGTTAGGGGGCACTGAAGCTTTCTTT. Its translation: CSARLGGTEAFF.

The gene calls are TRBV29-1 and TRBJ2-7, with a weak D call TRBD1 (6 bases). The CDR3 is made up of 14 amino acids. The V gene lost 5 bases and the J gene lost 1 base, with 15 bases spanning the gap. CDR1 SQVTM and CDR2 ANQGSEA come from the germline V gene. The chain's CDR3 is CSVRWTASSYEQYF. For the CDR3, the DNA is TGCAGCGTTCGCTGGACAGCCTCTTCCTACGAGCAGTACTTC.

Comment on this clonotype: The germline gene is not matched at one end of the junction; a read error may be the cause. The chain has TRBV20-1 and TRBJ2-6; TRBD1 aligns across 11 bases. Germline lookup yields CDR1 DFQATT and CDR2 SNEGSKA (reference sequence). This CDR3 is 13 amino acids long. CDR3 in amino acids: CSAAGTGGNVLTF. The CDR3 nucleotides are TGCAGTGCTGCCGGGACAGGGGGCAACGTCCTGACTTTC.